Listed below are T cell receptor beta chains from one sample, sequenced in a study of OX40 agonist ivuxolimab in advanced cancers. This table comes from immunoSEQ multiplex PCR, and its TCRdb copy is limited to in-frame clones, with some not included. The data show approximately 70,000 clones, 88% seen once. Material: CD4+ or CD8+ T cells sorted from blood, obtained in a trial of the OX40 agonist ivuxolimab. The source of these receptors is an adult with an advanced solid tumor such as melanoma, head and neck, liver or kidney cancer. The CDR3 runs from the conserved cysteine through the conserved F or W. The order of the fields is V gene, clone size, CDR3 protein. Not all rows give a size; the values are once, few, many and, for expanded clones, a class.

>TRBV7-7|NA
CASSPLGGQGYNEQFF
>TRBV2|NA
CASRGLASTYEQYF
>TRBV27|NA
CASSPYLALNTEAFF
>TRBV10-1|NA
CASSESPGPYGYTF
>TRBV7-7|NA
CASSQFMNTEAFF
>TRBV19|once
CASRVAGQETQYF
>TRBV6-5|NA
CASSYPGGGYTF
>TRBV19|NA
CASRPEGPYGYTF
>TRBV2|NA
CASKIVWAETQYF
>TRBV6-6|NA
CASSPPERGTYEQYF
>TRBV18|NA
CASRPRTGVETEAFF
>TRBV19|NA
CASSMELNTEAFF
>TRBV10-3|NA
CAIRPGQGLSGANVLTF
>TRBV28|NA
CASRGFGTYEQYF
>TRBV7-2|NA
CASSSRLAGRGDTQYF
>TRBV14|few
CASSVVGSTKQYF
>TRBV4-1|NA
CASSQEVRERGGYTF
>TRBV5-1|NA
CASSFDPRGTGAQETQYF
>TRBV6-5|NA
CASSYLASSYNEQFF
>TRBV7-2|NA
CASSLDGLAGTRDTQYF
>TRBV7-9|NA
CASSLWVRGYNEQFF
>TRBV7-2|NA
CASSLASLARGVSYEQYF
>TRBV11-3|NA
CASRDSGGVNEQFF
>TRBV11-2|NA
CASRFGASSSETQYF
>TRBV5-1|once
CASSFPFDRTDTQYF
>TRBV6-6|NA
CASSDDRGGPTEAFF
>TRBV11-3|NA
CACGAEGSSYNEQFF
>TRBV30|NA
CAWSVLRAAVYF
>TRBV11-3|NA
CASSLGLAGARDTQYF
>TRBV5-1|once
CASSSEGAYNEQFF
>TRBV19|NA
CASRTLGEYGADTQYF
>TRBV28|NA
CASSPETSYWVKNIQYF
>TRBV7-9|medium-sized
CASSLNLMPEAFF
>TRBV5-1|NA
CASSLGAGVAKNIQYF
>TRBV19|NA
CASSDSGTLNTGELFF
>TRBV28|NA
CASSAGQGGTEAFF
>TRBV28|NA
CASSFVSGGNSPLHF
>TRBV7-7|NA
CASSLSGQGAAGELFF
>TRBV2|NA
CASNGGAGVSNTEAFF
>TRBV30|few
CAWSAGDWAENTIYF
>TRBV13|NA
CASRKTSGGTGELFF
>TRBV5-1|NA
CASSGAGPLKNIQYF
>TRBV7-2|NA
CASSPLAGGSSYTF
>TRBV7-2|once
CASSSIAGARYGYTF
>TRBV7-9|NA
CASSLGQGSYGYTF
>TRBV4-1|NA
CASSLVGQGYNSPLHF